This paragraph reports one T cell receptor (beta chain). Its cognate antigen is unknown. Germline CDR1 is SGHDT and CDR2 is YYEEEE. The ends were cut back, 0 bases at V and 6 bases at J, with 7 bases in the middle. There are 14 residues in the CDR3. The sample originates from a study of cytomegalovirus exposure and HLA in healthy donors. Study background: Drawn from HLA-typed donors, approximately 86 million unique TCRs were held in an early data release. The study, taken as a whole, reports: Sequencing likely produced, as an artifact, a cluster of highly shared sequence variants. Relative to the approximately 700-donor mean, N-insertions were reportedly fewer in an Asian-associated ancestry cluster in a later analysis. Excluded were some V segments that proved indistinguishable, including TRBV6-2 and TRBV6-3.

Primers for the PCR totalled 60 Vbeta and 13 Jbeta. Repertoires were generated with immunoSEQ multiplex PCR, while TCRdb's copy carries only in-frame clones and drops some. The sample gives around 86,000 clones, around 79% of which show up once; nearly 6% is in the top ten. Material for sequencing was PBMCs. V usage is TRBV5-6 and J usage is TRBJ1-6; D gene uncertain. The TCR sequence derives from a female donor in good health and CMV-seronegative. CDR3 nucleotides: TGTGCCAGCAGCTTGGTCCAGATTAATTCACCCCTCCACTTT. This codes for CASSLVQINSPLHF.